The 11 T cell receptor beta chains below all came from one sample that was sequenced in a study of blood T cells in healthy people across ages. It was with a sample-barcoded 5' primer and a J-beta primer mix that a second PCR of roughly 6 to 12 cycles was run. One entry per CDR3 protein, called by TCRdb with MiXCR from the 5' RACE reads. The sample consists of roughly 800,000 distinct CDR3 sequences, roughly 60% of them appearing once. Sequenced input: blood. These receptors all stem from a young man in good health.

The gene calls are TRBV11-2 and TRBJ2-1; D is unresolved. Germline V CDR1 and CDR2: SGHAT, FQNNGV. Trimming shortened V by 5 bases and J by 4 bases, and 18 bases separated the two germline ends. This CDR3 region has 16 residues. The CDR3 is CASSPQSQLLYNEQFF. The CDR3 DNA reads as TGTGCCAGCAGCCCCCAGTCTCAACTACTGTACAATGAGCAGTTCTTC.

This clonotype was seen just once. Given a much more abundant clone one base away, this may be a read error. CDR3: CSALATANQETQYF. CDR3 in DNA: TGCAGTGCCCTCGCCACAGCGAACCAAGAGACCCAGTACTTC. The chain has TRBV20-1 and TRBJ2-5; D not resolved. V gave up 6 bases and J gave up 0 bases, with 14 bases separating them. The CDR3 loop spans 14 amino acids. Germline CDR1 and CDR2: DFQATT and SNEGSKA (reference sequence).

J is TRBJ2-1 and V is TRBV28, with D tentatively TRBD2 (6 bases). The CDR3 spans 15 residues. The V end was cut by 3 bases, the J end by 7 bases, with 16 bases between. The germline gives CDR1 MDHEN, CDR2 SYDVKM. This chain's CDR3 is CASSFGGSLRNEQFF. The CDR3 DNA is TGTGCCAGCAGTTTCGGGGGTTCTTTGCGAAATGAGCAGTTCTTC.

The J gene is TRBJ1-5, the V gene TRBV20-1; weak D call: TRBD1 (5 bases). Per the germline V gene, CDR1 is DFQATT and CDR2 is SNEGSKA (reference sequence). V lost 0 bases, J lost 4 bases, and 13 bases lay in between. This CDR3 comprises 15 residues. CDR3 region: CSAREIQGLNQPQHF. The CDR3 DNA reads TGCAGTGCTAGAGAGATTCAGGGCCTGAATCAGCCCCAGCATTTT.

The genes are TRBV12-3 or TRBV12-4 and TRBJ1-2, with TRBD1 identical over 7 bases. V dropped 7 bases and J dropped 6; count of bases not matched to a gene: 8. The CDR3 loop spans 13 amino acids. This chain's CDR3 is CASKPQGNHGYTF. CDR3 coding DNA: TGTGCCAGCAAACCACAGGGGAACCATGGCTACACCTTC.

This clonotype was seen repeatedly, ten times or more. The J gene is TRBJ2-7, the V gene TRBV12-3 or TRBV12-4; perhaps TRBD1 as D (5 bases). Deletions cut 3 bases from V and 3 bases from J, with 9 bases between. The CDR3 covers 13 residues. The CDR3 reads CASSFRQNYEQYF. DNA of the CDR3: TGTGCCAGCAGTTTCCGACAGAACTACGAGCAGTACTTC.

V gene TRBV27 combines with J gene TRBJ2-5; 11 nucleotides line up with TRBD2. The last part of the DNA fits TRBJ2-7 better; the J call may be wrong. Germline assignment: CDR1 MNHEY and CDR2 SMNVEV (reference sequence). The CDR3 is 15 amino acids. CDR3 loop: CASSPRGTSGYEQYF. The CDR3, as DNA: TGTGCCAGCAGTCCCAGGGGGACTAGCGGTTACGAGCAGTACTTC.

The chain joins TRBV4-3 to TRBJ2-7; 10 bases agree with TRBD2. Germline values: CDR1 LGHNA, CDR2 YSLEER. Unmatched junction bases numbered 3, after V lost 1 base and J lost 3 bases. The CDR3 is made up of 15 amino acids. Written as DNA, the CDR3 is TGCGCCAGCAGCCAAGGGACTAGCGGAGGCTACGAGCAGTACTTC. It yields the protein CASSQGTSGGYEQYF.

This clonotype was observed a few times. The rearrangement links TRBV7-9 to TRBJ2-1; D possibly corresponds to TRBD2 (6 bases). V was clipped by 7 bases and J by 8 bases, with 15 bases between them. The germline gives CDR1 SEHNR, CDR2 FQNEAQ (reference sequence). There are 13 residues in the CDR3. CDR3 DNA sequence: TGTGCCAGCAACCCATCTGTAGCGGATGAGCAGTTCTTC. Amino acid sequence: CASNPSVADEQFF. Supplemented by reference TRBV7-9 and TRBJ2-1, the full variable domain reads DTGVSQNPRHKITKRGQNVTFRCDPISEHNRLYWYRQTLGQGPEFLTYFQNEAQLEKSRLLSDRFSAERPKGSFSTLEIQRTEQGDSAMYLCASNPSVADEQFFGPGTRLTVL.

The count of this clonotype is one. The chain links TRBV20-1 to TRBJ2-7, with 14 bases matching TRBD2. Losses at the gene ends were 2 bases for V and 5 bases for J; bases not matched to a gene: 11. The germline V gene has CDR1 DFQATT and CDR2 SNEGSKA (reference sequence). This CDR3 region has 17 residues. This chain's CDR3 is CSARRLTSGGAQDEQYF. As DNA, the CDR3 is TGCAGTGCTAGACGGTTGACTAGCGGGGGGGCTCAGGACGAGCAGTACTTC.

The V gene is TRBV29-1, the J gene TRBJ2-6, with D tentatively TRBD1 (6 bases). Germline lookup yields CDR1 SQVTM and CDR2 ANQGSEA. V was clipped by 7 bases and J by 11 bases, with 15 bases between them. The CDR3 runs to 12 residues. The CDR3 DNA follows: TGCAGCGGCACAACAGGGAGAGACGTCCTGACTTTC. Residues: CSGTTGRDVLTF.